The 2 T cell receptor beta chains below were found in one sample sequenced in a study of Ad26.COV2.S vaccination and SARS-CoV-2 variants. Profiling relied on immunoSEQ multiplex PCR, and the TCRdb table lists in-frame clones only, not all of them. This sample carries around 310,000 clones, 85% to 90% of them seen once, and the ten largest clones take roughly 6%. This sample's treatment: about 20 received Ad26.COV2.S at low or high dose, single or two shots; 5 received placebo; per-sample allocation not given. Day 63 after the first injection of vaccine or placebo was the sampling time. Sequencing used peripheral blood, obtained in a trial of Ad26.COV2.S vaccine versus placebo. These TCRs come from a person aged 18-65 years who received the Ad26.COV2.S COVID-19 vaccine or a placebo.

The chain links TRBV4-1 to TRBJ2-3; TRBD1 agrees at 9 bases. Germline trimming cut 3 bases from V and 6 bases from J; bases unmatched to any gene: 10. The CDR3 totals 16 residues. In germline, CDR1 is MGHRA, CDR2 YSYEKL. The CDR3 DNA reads TGCGCCAGCAGCCAGCCCCGGGACAGGGTAGGGGATACGCAGTATTTT. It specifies CASSQPRDRVGDTQYF.

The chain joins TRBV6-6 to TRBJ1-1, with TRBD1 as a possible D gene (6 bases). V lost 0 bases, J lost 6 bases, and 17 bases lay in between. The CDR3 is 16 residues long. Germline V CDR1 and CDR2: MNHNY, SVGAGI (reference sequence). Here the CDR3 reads CASSYSNTGKNAEAFF. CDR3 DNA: TGTGCCAGCAGTTACTCGAATACAGGGAAAAACGCTGAAGCTTTCTTT.